This T cell receptor (beta chain) derives from a study of shared clonotypes between healthy human individuals. Assay used: immunoSEQ multiplex PCR; TCRdb lists only in-frame clones, some missing. In the table there are about 2.4 million clones, over 85% of which are singletons. To note about this clone: Its matching antigen is unknown.

Germline values: CDR1 LGHNA, CDR2 YSLEER. The CDR3 consists of 17 residues. V was shortened by 0 bases and J by 4 bases, with 16 bases between the two germline ends. Recent acute infections and vaccinations were absent in the healthy HIV-negative adult donors. Everyone who donated was a Caucasian adult who lived in Nashville, Tennessee. Whole-study findings and limits: For naive CD4 cells, 4% to 6% of clonotypes were shared across a few donors. Generally, estimated richness proved larger in naive subsets than it did in memory subsets.

Sequencing was carried out using naive CD4+ T cells from PBMCs. Sample subset: CD45RA+ positively selected. The TCR was taken from a man between 18 and 29 years old in good health. Some clones in this sample may be carry-over from other donors' samples. This sequence joins TRBV4-3 and TRBJ1-3; D is possibly TRBD1 (5 bases). DNA for the CDR3: TGCGCCAGCAGCCAAGATTGGGCCAGGGTGGCAGGAAACACCATATATTTT. This gives the protein CASSQDWARVAGNTIYF.